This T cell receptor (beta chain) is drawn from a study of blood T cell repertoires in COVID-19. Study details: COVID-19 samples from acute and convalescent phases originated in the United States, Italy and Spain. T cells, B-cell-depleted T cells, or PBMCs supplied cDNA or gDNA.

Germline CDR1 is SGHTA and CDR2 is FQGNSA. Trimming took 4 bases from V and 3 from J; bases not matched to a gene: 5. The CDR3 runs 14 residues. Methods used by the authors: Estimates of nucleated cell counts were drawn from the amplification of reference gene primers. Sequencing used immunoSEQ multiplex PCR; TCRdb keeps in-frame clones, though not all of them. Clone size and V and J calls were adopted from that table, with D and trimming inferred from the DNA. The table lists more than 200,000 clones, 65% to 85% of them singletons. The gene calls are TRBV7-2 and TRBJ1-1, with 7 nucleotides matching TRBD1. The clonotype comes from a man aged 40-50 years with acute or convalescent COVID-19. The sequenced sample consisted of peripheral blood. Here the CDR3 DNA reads TGTGCCAGCAGCTCAAACAGGGGTGACACTGAAGCTTTCTTT. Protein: CASSSNRGDTEAFF.